These T cell receptor beta chains were read from a single sample in a study of cytomegalovirus exposure and HLA in healthy donors. Data came from immunoSEQ multiplex PCR; TCRdb stores just in-frame clones and leaves some out. This sample has a few hundred thousand clones; 86% occur once, and the top ten carry 0.83%. The sequenced sample consisted of PBMCs. The receptors were sampled from a woman between 18 and 29 years old in good health and CMV-seronegative. CDR3s include the opening cysteine and the closing phenylalanine or tryptophan. The D gene is left open where the match is weak. The size entry is marked missing in some rows and otherwise reads once, few, many or a size class.

CDR3 length	D gene	clone size	V gene	J gene	CDR3 protein	CDR3 DNA
19	NA	NA	TRBV29-1	TRBJ2-1	CSVEVRVGRARSSYNEQFF	TGCAGCGTTGAAGTCCGGGTAGGGCGGGCCCGAAGCTCCTACAATGAGCAGTTCTTC
17	TRBD1	NA	TRBV5-1	TRBJ2-7	CASSLALTGTGAYEQYF	TGCGCCAGCAGCTTGGCTTTGACCGGGACAGGCGCCTACGAGCAGTACTTC
15	NA	NA	TRBV2	TRBJ2-7	CASSEEGGVEYEQYF	TGTGCCAGCAGTGAAGAGGGGGGGGTAGAATACGAGCAGTACTTC
14	NA	NA	TRBV4-1	TRBJ2-7	CASSQRVETNEQYF	TGCGCCAGCAGTCAGCGCGTGGAGACTAACGAGCAGTACTTC
14	NA	NA	TRBV10-2	TRBJ1-5	CASSESARGQPQHF	TGCGCCAGCAGTGAGTCGGCCAGGGGTCAGCCCCAGCATTTT
18	TRBD2	NA	TRBV29-1	TRBJ2-5	CSGGVFSGRKAIKETQYF	TGCAGCGGGGGGGTTTTTAGCGGGAGGAAGGCGATAAAAGAGACCCAGTACTTC
12	NA	NA	TRBV30	TRBJ1-2	CAWSTRGYGYTF	TGTGCCTGGAGTACCCGGGGCTATGGCTACACCTTC
16	TRBD1	NA	TRBV5-6	TRBJ1-5	CASSPRTGGGNQPQHF	TGTGCCAGCAGCCCTAGGACAGGGGGAGGCAATCAGCCCCAGCATTTT
21	TRBD2	NA	TRBV28	TRBJ2-5	CASSLRYYPLAGGENGETQYF	TGTGCCAGCAGTTTACGCTACTACCCACTAGCGGGAGGGGAGAATGGGGAGACCCAGTACTTC
13	NA	NA	TRBV15	TRBJ2-7	CATSRDLEYEQYF	TGTGCCACCAGCCGGGATCTAGAATACGAGCAGTACTTC
15	NA	NA	TRBV11-2	TRBJ1-1	CASSSYQVHNTEAFF	TGTGCCAGCAGCTCATACCAGGTGCATAACACTGAAGCTTTCTTT
17	TRBD2	NA	TRBV5-1	TRBJ2-3	CASSSLAGGQSGDTQYF	TGCGCCAGCAGCTCATTAGCGGGGGGGCAGAGTGGAGATACGCAGTATTTT
14	NA	NA	TRBV27	TRBJ1-5	CASSLSRGGQPQHF	TGTGCCAGCAGTTTAAGTCGGGGGGGACAGCCCCAGCATTTT
14	TRBD1	NA	TRBV7-6	TRBJ2-7	CASSPRTGGYEQYF	TGTGCCAGCAGCCCGAGGACAGGTGGCTACGAGCAGTACTTC
14	TRBD1	once	TRBV27	TRBJ2-7	CASSLAGGPYEQYF	TGTGCCAGCAGTTTGGCAGGGGGCCCCTACGAGCAGTACTTC
12	NA	NA	TRBV29-1	TRBJ1-6	CSVREQNSPLHF	TGCAGCGTACGGGAGCAAAATTCACCCCTCCACTTT
17	TRBD1	NA	TRBV15	TRBJ1-5	CATSRESWGQGLWPQHF	TGTGCCACCAGCAGAGAATCTTGGGGACAGGGTCTGTGGCCCCAGCATTTT
15	TRBD2	NA	TRBV7-3	TRBJ2-1	CASSLSGLAGNEQFF	TGTGCCAGCAGCTTATCGGGACTAGCGGGCAATGAGCAGTTCTTC
16	TRBD1	NA	TRBV19	TRBJ1-5	CASSLRQGGRNQPQHF	TGTGCCAGTAGTCTACGACAGGGAGGACGTAATCAGCCCCAGCATTTT
18	NA	NA	TRBV5-4	TRBJ2-6	CASSIHRGGDSGANVLTF	TGTGCCAGCAGCATTCACAGGGGAGGCGACTCTGGGGCCAACGTCCTGACTTTC
14	NA	NA	TRBV6-6	TRBJ1-2	CASSYSGENYGYTF	TGTGCCAGCAGTTACTCGGGAGAAAACTATGGCTACACCTTC
14	NA	NA	TRBV19	TRBJ1-1	CASRITGGSTEAFF	TGTGCCAGTAGGATCACCGGAGGGTCCACTGAAGCTTTCTTT
15	TRBD2	NA	TRBV12-5	TRBJ2-1	CASGLQPSGYNEQFF	TGTGCTAGTGGTCTCCAGCCTAGCGGGTACAATGAGCAGTTCTTC
16	TRBD1	NA	TRBV6-1	TRBJ2-5	CASSEWDRANQETQYF	TGTGCCAGCAGTGAATGGGACAGGGCCAACCAAGAGACCCAGTACTTC
14	NA	NA	TRBV4-1	TRBJ1-2	CASSQDLRNYGYTF	TGCGCCAGCAGCCAAGATCTCAGAAACTATGGCTACACCTTC